This T cell receptor (beta chain) was observed in a study of T cell repertoires in cytomegalovirus infection (dated by TCRdb to between 2018 and 2020). Regarding the study in general: The HLA type of each donor mattered for the analysis, because public TCR beta signatures pointed to carriage of CMV infection along with the matching HLA type. On the study overall, not on this receptor specifically: The ex vivo response was dominated by HLA-C-restricted CMV-specific TCR beta clonotypes, which also provided the single most frequent clonotype in two of eight donors. In both this cohort and an independent cohort of under 450 donors, the cumulative frequency of public TCR beta family members distinguished carriers of CMV infection plus the relevant HLA type.

As for this clonotype: Which antigen it targets is not known. No quality values exist for individual bases; no much larger clone is one base distant.

The instrument was an Illumina HiSeq 1500. TCRdb ran its own pipeline on the public reads, namely fastp trimming at Q25 and MiXCR clone calling, and kept in-frame beta chains. Under each unique CDR3 protein, matching rows form one entry showing the most common genes and DNA. In this sample the table shows about 490,000 distinct CDR3 sequences, about 15% of which occur a single time. Roughly 25% of the sample belongs to the ten largest clones. Sequencing was performed on CD8+ T cells from PBMCs. This receptor was taken from a human donor in good health (CMV status not recorded). Some clones in this sample may be carry-over from other donors' samples.

The sequenced DNA: TGTGCCACCAGAGACAGGTACAATGAGCAGTTCTTC. This sequence encodes CATRDRYNEQFF. The rearrangement joined TRBV19 to TRBJ2-1, and possibly TRBD1, on 6 matching bases. Measured from the cysteine to the phenylalanine, the CDR3 is 12 residues long. Only CDR3 DNA remains: 36 bases, in frame from the first base. Between the V and J ends, shortened by 10 bases and 4 bases respectively, the junction contains 11 bases. CDR1 and CDR2 are drawn from the germline V gene (reference sequence): LNHDA, SQIVND.